A selection of T cell receptor beta chains follows, all from one sample in a study of shared clonotypes between healthy human individuals. Method: immunoSEQ multiplex PCR; TCRdb's copy keeps in-frame clones and lacks some. The sample has about a million clones, about 75% seen once; the top ten hold approximately 1.5%. Sequencing used memory CD4+ T cells sorted from blood. These receptors came from a man between 18 and 29 years old in good health. CDR3s include the opening cysteine and the closing phenylalanine or tryptophan. D genes are given only for firm matches. Expanded clones get a size class; other rows say once, few or many, or leave the size out.

CDR3: CASTVMGTDTQYF
DNA: TGTGCCAGCACTGTAATGGGGACAGATACGCAGTATTTT
J: TRBJ2-3
size: .
V: TRBV6-5
D: .

CDR3: CASSLKPPGPGGTQYF
DNA: TGCGCCAGCAGCTTGAAGCCCCCCGGACCGGGCGGGACCCAGTACTTC
J: TRBJ2-5
size: .
V: TRBV5-1
D: .

CDR3: CASSPDVGVRGEQYF
DNA: TGTGCCAGCAGCCCAGACGTCGGCGTCAGGGGCGAGCAGTACTTC
J: TRBJ2-7
size: few
V: TRBV7-8
D: .

CDR3: CASSIGQEERNTIYF
DNA: TGTGCCAGTAGTATAGGACAGGAGGAAAGAAACACCATATATTTT
J: TRBJ1-3
size: .
V: TRBV19
D: .

CDR3: CASSAVAGGPIEQYF
DNA: TGTGCCAGCAGCGCGGTAGCGGGAGGGCCCATCGAGCAGTACTTC
J: TRBJ2-7
size: .
V: TRBV9
D: TRBD2

CDR3: CASRTLASGANVLTF
DNA: TGTGCCAGCAGGACACTGGCATCTGGGGCCAACGTCCTGACTTTC
J: TRBJ2-6
size: .
V: TRBV6-5
D: .

CDR3: CASSLNGQGGYNEQFF
DNA: TGTGCCAGCAGCCTAAACGGACAGGGAGGCTACAATGAGCAGTTCTTC
J: TRBJ2-1
size: .
V: TRBV7-9
D: TRBD1

CDR3: CASSPLGVGGNTIYF
DNA: TGTGCCAGCTCACCACTAGGGGTTGGTGGAAACACCATATATTTT
J: TRBJ1-3
size: once
V: TRBV18
D: .

CDR3: CAISDSGPNTGELFF
DNA: TGTGCCATCAGTGATAGCGGGCCGAACACCGGGGAGCTGTTTTTT
J: TRBJ2-2
size: .
V: TRBV10-3
D: TRBD2

CDR3: CASSWDRTGELFF
DNA: TGTGCCAGCAGCTGGGACCGGACCGGGGAGCTGTTTTTT
J: TRBJ2-2
size: .
V: TRBV11-2
D: .

CDR3: CASSVTAFSYGYTF
DNA: TGCGCCAGCAGCGTGACGGCTTTCAGCTATGGCTACACCTTC
J: TRBJ1-2
size: .
V: TRBV5-1
D: .

CDR3: CASSLGGEAAYNEQFF
DNA: TGTGCCAGCAGCTTGGGGGGCGAAGCGGCCTACAATGAGCAGTTCTTC
J: TRBJ2-1
size: .
V: TRBV5-4
D: .

CDR3: CASSLNPSGTVSGANVLTF
DNA: TGTGCCAGCAGTTTAAATCCCAGCGGGACTGTCTCTGGGGCCAACGTCCTGACTTTC
J: TRBJ2-6
size: .
V: TRBV27
D: TRBD2

CDR3: CASKGALSTDTQYF
DNA: TGTGCCAGCAAGGGGGCGCTTAGCACAGATACGCAGTATTTT
J: TRBJ2-3
size: .
V: TRBV6-6
D: TRBD1

CDR3: CASSRGRELFF
DNA: TGTGCCAGCAGTCGGGGGCGAGAACTGTTTTTT
J: TRBJ1-4
size: .
V: TRBV28
D: .

CDR3: CASRGDRACSYEQYF
DNA: TGTGCCAGCAGGGGAGACAGGGCGTGCTCCTACGAGCAGTACTTC
J: TRBJ2-7
size: .
V: TRBV6-4
D: TRBD1

CDR3: CASSLAAGLVYF
DNA: TGTGCCAGCAGCTTGGCTGCAGGTCTAGTGTACTTC
J: TRBJ2-4
size: .
V: TRBV5-5
D: .

CDR3: CASSEIGLEETQYF
DNA: TGTGCCAGCAGTGAAATAGGGTTGGAGGAGACCCAGTACTTC
J: TRBJ2-5
size: .
V: TRBV6-1
D: .

CDR3: CASGRQDRGHGYTF
DNA: TGTGCCAGCGGGAGACAAGACAGGGGGCATGGCTACACCTTC
J: TRBJ1-2
size: once
V: TRBV27
D: TRBD1

CDR3: CASSPRERNSPLHF
DNA: TGTGCCAGCTCACCCCGGGAGAGGAATTCACCCCTCCACTTT
J: TRBJ1-6
size: .
V: TRBV18
D: .

CDR3: CASSLGGPDTQYF
DNA: TGTGCCAGCAGCTTAGGGGGTCCCGATACGCAGTATTTT
J: TRBJ2-3
size: .
V: TRBV7-9
D: .

CDR3: CAWSPVGRGDTYEQYF
DNA: TGTGCCTGGAGTCCGGTGGGCAGGGGGGATACCTACGAGCAGTACTTC
J: TRBJ2-7
size: .
V: TRBV30
D: .

CDR3: CASSPPGRGGGNTIYF
DNA: TGTGCCAGCAGCCCCCCCGGGAGGGGAGGTGGAAACACCATATATTTT
J: TRBJ1-3
size: few
V: TRBV9
D: .

CDR3: CASSLAILADRGWETQYF
DNA: TGCGCCAGCAGCTTGGCCATACTAGCGGATCGTGGCTGGGAGACCCAGTACTTC
J: TRBJ2-5
size: few
V: TRBV5-1
D: TRBD2

CDR3: CASSPLARGAGYEQYF
DNA: TGTGCCAGCAGCCCCCTGGCTCGGGGCGCGGGGTACGAGCAGTACTTC
J: TRBJ2-7
size: .
V: TRBV9
D: .

CDR3: CASSSGPLDGYEQYF
DNA: TGTGCCAGCAGCTCCGGACCTCTTGATGGCTACGAGCAGTACTTC
J: TRBJ2-7
size: .
V: TRBV6-5
D: .

CDR3: CAWIGSPNYGYTF
DNA: TGTGCCTGGATTGGGAGTCCTAACTATGGCTACACCTTC
J: TRBJ1-2
size: .
V: TRBV30
D: .

CDR3: CASIRSGANVLTF
DNA: TGTGCCAGTATTAGATCTGGGGCCAACGTCCTGACTTTC
J: TRBJ2-6
size: .
V: TRBV19
D: .

CDR3: CASRRASGSYNEQFF
DNA: TGTGCCAGCCGCCGAGCTAGCGGGTCTTACAATGAGCAGTTCTTC
J: TRBJ2-1
size: once
V: TRBV2
D: TRBD2

CDR3: CASSRGAGDLGYTF
DNA: TGTGCCAGCAGCCGGGGGGCGGGGGATCTTGGCTACACCTTC
J: TRBJ1-2
size: .
V: TRBV5-4
D: .

CDR3: CASSQTQNYGYTF
DNA: TGCGCCAGCAGCCAAACACAGAACTATGGCTACACCTTC
J: TRBJ1-2
size: once
V: TRBV4-1
D: .

CDR3: CASRRGREGEAFF
DNA: TGTGCCAGCCGCAGAGGGAGGGAGGGTGAAGCTTTCTTT
J: TRBJ1-1
size: .
V: TRBV2
D: .

CDR3: CASSVQGDYGYTF
DNA: TGTGCCAGCTCGGTGCAGGGAGACTATGGCTACACCTTC
J: TRBJ1-2
size: .
V: TRBV18
D: .

CDR3: CASSLSGTGGFSSYEQYF
DNA: TGTGCCAGCAGTTTATCCGGGACAGGGGGTTTTAGCTCCTACGAGCAGTACTTC
J: TRBJ2-7
size: .
V: TRBV27
D: TRBD1

CDR3: CASSLKGRGTGGNEQYF
DNA: TGTGCCAGCAGTTTAAAGGGGCGTGGGACAGGGGGTAACGAGCAGTACTTC
J: TRBJ2-7
size: .
V: TRBV28
D: TRBD1

CDR3: CASREQGVNTEAFF
DNA: TGTGCCAGCAGGGAGCAGGGGGTGAACACTGAAGCTTTCTTT
J: TRBJ1-1
size: few
V: TRBV5-4
D: TRBD1

CDR3: CASNKRQGRETQYF
DNA: TGTGCCAGCAATAAAAGACAGGGCAGGGAGACCCAGTACTTC
J: TRBJ2-5
size: few
V: TRBV28
D: TRBD1

CDR3: CASSVELKGNSPLHF
DNA: TGTGCCAGCAGCGTAGAACTGAAAGGGAATTCACCCCTCCACTTT
J: TRBJ1-6
size: .
V: TRBV9
D: .

CDR3: CASGGWDNSPLHF
DNA: TGTGCCAGCGGGGGTTGGGATAATTCACCCCTCCACTTT
J: TRBJ1-6
size: .
V: TRBV5-5
D: .

CDR3: CASSAGTSGGYEQYF
DNA: TGTGCCAGCTCAGCCGGGACTAGCGGGGGGTACGAGCAGTACTTC
J: TRBJ2-7
size: .
V: TRBV18
D: TRBD2

CDR3: CASSRNLAGVRNEQFF
DNA: TGTGCTAGCAGCCGAAACTTAGCGGGAGTCCGCAATGAGCAGTTCTTC
J: TRBJ2-1
size: .
V: TRBV7-7
D: TRBD2

CDR3: CASTLQPGGAGELFF
DNA: TGCGCCAGCACCCTCCAACCCGGGGGGGCCGGGGAGCTGTTTTTT
J: TRBJ2-2
size: .
V: TRBV5-1
D: TRBD2

CDR3: CASSLSRDETQYF
DNA: TGTGCCAGCAGCTTAAGCAGGGATGAGACCCAGTACTTC
J: TRBJ2-5
size: once
V: TRBV7-3
D: .

CDR3: CASTLGTDLEQFF
DNA: TGTGCCAGCACCCTAGGGACGGATTTGGAGCAGTTCTTC
J: TRBJ2-1
size: .
V: TRBV7-2
D: .

CDR3: CAISESRKANEKLFF
DNA: TGTGCCATCAGTGAGTCAAGGAAAGCTAATGAAAAACTGTTTTTT
J: TRBJ1-4
size: .
V: TRBV10-3
D: .

CDR3: CSGGNRWTVDGYTF
DNA: TGCAGCGGGGGTAACCGGTGGACAGTGGATGGCTACACCTTC
J: TRBJ1-2
size: .
V: TRBV29-1
D: .

CDR3: CASRGPLYNEQFF
DNA: TGTGCCAGCAGGGGTCCCCTGTACAATGAGCAGTTCTTC
J: TRBJ2-1
size: .
V: TRBV6-5
D: .

CDR3: CAWSPGQGREQYF
DNA: TGTGCCTGGAGTCCGGGACAGGGTCGCGAGCAGTACTTC
J: TRBJ2-7
size: .
V: TRBV30
D: TRBD1

CDR3: CASSLGGLGGYEQYF
DNA: TGTGCCAGCAGCTTAGGGGGTCTGGGAGGCTACGAGCAGTACTTC
J: TRBJ2-7
size: .
V: TRBV7-9
D: .

CDR3: CASSSGGLKVAGNTIYF
DNA: TGTGCCAGCAGCTCGGGGGGACTCAAGGTAGCTGGAAACACCATATATTTT
J: TRBJ1-3
size: .
V: TRBV5-6
D: .

CDR3: CASSVARGARTGELFF
DNA: TGTGCCAGCAGCGTAGCGAGGGGGGCGAGGACCGGGGAGCTGTTTTTT
J: TRBJ2-2
size: many
V: TRBV9
D: .

CDR3: CASSMGRKGYNSPLHF
DNA: TGTGCCAGTAGTATGGGGAGGAAAGGCTATAATTCACCCCTCCACTTT
J: TRBJ1-6
size: .
V: TRBV19
D: .